The 30 T cell receptor beta chains reported below all come from one sample, sequenced in a study of early T cells in non-severe SARS-CoV-2 infection. Each CDR3 protein is one row after TCRdb ran MiXCR on the 5' RACE reads. Seen here are around 70,000 distinct CDR3 sequences, less than 15% observed once, and the top ten hold approximately 1.6%. Material for sequencing was whole blood. These receptors were collected from an adult who was a healthcare worker with PCR-confirmed SARS-CoV-2 infection or an uninfected control (not recorded which).

This clonotype appeared a few times. This chain connects TRBV10-3 to TRBJ2-5; no definite D call. CDR1 ENHRY and CDR2 SYGVKD come from the germline V gene. With 6 bases removed from V and 5 bases from J, the gap between germline ends came to 16 bases. This CDR3 comprises 14 residues. In DNA form, the CDR3 reads TGTGCCATCAGATCTAATATGGGCCTGGAGACCCAGTACTTC. Residues: CAIRSNMGLETQYF.

This clonotype has a handful of counts. This rearrangement joins TRBV7-9 to TRBJ2-1, with D maybe TRBD2 (6 bases). Trimming stripped 1 base from V and 8 bases from J, with 24 bases between. CDR3 length: 18 amino acids. Germline V gene sequence: CDR1 SEHNR, CDR2 FQNEAQ (reference sequence). The CDR3 DNA follows: TGTGCCAGCAGCTTAGTTGGTACGGCGGGGACCGCTAGGCATGAGCAGTTCTTC. It is translated as CASSLVGTAGTARHEQFF.

The chain carries TRBV7-2 and TRBJ1-2; possible D gene TRBD1, 5 bases. Trimming left V 5 bases short and J 3 bases short, with 7 bases between. Germline CDR1 and CDR2: SGHTA and FQGNSA. The CDR3 contains 12 residues. The CDR3 region has the DNA TGTGCCAGCAGCCGGGGCGACTATGGCTACACCTTC. As protein: CASSRGDYGYTF.

This clonotype appeared many times. The rearrangement uses TRBV29-1 and TRBJ2-7, with 8 bases identical to TRBD1. Germline V CDR1 and CDR2: SQVTM, ANQGSEA. Trimming cost V 7 bases and J 4 bases; bases outside gene matches: 9. This CDR3 has 13 amino acids. CDR3 sequence: CSAQGALLYEQYF. CDR3 in DNA: TGCAGCGCTCAGGGGGCACTGCTATACGAGCAGTACTTC.

This clonotype was observed many times. The CDR3 DNA sequence: TGTGCCAGCAGAGGACAGGCCCGAGGATCATACAATGAGCAGTTCTTC. As protein: CASRGQARGSYNEQFF. This chain links TRBV11-2 with TRBJ2-1; 7 bases are shared with TRBD1. CDR3 length: 16 residues. The J segment lost 4 bases and the V segment lost 6 bases, leaving 12 bases of the junction unmatched. Germline V gives CDR1 SGHAT, CDR2 FQNNGV.

V and J are TRBV20-1 and TRBJ2-1, with 8 positions matching TRBD2. V shed 2 bases and J 8 bases; nucleotides not matched to a gene: 14. Looked up from germline, CDR1 is DFQATT and CDR2 is SNEGSKA (reference sequence). The CDR3 contains 16 residues. CDR3 loop: CSARRSGTSALDEQFF. The CDR3 coding sequence is TGCAGTGCTAGAAGATCCGGGACTAGTGCCCTAGATGAGCAGTTCTTC.

CDR3 in amino acids: CASSRVAVNSPLHF. As DNA, the CDR3 is TGTGCCAGCAGCCGCGTGGCGGTGAATTCACCCCTCCACTTT. The chain combines TRBV6-5 with TRBJ1-6; no clear D gene. CDR1 MNHEY and CDR2 SVGAGI come from the germline V gene. CDR3 length equals 14 residues. The ends were cut back, 6 bases at V and 7 bases at J, with 13 bases in the middle.

V and J are TRBV12-3 or TRBV12-4 and TRBJ1-1; D remains unclear. CDR3 size: 14 residues. Trimming stripped 2 bases from V and 1 base from J, with 8 bases between. DNA for the CDR3: TGTGCCAGCAGTTTATGGCTTACGAACACTGAAGCTTTCTTT. It codes for CASSLWLTNTEAFF.

This chain links TRBV11-2 with TRBJ2-3, with 9 bases aligning to TRBD2. Germline loops: CDR1 SGHAT, CDR2 FQNNGV. Germline trimming cut 1 base from V and 2 bases from J; bases unmatched to any gene: 4. The CDR3 contains 16 residues. CDR3: CASSLGLAGDTDTQYF. Here the CDR3 DNA reads TGTGCCAGCAGCTTAGGGTTAGCGGGGGACACAGATACGCAGTATTTT.

This clonotype was seen a few times. The gene calls are TRBV7-6 and TRBJ2-1, with 8 bases matching TRBD2. The germline V gene encodes CDR1 SGHVS and CDR2 FNYEAQ. The ends lost 0 bases at V and 4 bases at J; junction bases unmatched: 2. This CDR3 spans 15 amino acids. CDR3 coding DNA: TGTGCCAGCAGCTTAGCCGGGGGGGTATACAATGAGCAGTTCTTC. Protein product: CASSLAGGVYNEQFF.

This clonotype has only a few counts. The V gene is TRBV20-1, the J gene TRBJ2-1, with TRBD2 matching over 16 bases. The CDR3 has 17 amino acids. Germline trimming cut 4 bases from V and 8 bases from J; bases unmatched to any gene: 11. The germline CDR1 and CDR2 sequences are DFQATT and SNEGSKA (reference sequence). Here the CDR3 DNA reads TGCAGTGCTACCTCCGGGACTAGCGGGGGGGCAGTACATGAGCAGTTCTTC. Its translation: CSATSGTSGGAVHEQFF.

The V gene is TRBV4-3, the J gene TRBJ2-1; 7 positions match TRBD1. Germline CDR1 is LGHNA and CDR2 is YSLEER. CDR3 size: 16 residues. The J segment lost 4 bases and the V segment lost 0 bases, leaving 6 bases of the junction unmatched. For the CDR3, the DNA is TGCGCCAGCAGCCAAGATCCACAGGGGACGTACAATGAGCAGTTCTTC. Its translation is CASSQDPQGTYNEQFF.

V is TRBV7-2 and J is TRBJ2-7; 9 bases fit TRBD1. The J segment lost 6 bases and the V segment lost 4 bases, leaving 7 bases of the junction unmatched. The CDR3 loop spans 14 amino acids. Germline CDR1 SGHTA, CDR2 FQGNSA. This chain's CDR3 is CASSSRTGVAEQYF. CDR3 bases: TGTGCCAGCAGCTCACGGACAGGGGTCGCCGAGCAGTACTTC.

This clonotype has at least ten counts. This chain connects TRBV6-6 to TRBJ2-5; weak D call: TRBD2 (7 bases). Trimming pared 3 bases from V and 3 bases from J, leaving 14 bases between. This CDR3 region has 15 residues. CDR1 and CDR2 (germline): MNHNY, SVGAGI (reference sequence). CDR3 in DNA: TGTGCCAGCAGTTATACGGGGGGCCGGGAAGAGACCCAGTACTTC. It yields the protein CASSYTGGREETQYF.

The V gene is TRBV20-1, the J gene TRBJ1-6; TRBD1 aligns across 8 bases. Germline V lookup: CDR1 DFQATT, CDR2 SNEGSKA (reference sequence). The trim removed 6 bases at V and 6 bases at J, leaving 7 bases unmatched. The CDR3 is 14 residues long. The CDR3: CSATDRVGNSPLHF. The CDR3 coding sequence is TGCAGTGCAACGGACAGGGTCGGTAATTCACCCCTCCACTTT.

This chain connects TRBV7-8 to TRBJ2-1; D is uncertain. The CDR3 is 13 residues long. V was pared by 6 bases and J by 8 bases, with 14 bases between. Germline V gives CDR1 SGHVS, CDR2 FQNEAQ. CDR3 residues: CASSPPLRHEQFF. DNA of the CDR3: TGTGCCAGCAGTCCACCACTTAGGCATGAGCAGTTCTTC.

In its sample, this clonotype was seen many times. The chain links TRBV5-1 to TRBJ1-1, with a possible D match to TRBD1 (5 bases). The V and J ends lost 2 bases and 4 bases respectively, with 15 bases between them. In germline, CDR1 is SGHRS, CDR2 YFSETQ. The CDR3 spans 15 residues. The CDR3 here is CASSFSLGRGTEAFF. CDR3 sequence (DNA): TGCGCCAGCAGCTTCTCCCTGGGGCGGGGCACTGAAGCTTTCTTT.

This clonotype was counted many times. This chain joins TRBV14 and TRBJ1-2; no clear D gene. There are 13 residues in the CDR3. Germline V gene data show CDR1 as SGHDN and CDR2 as FVKESK. Trimming shortened V by 4 bases and J by 5 bases, and 11 bases separated the two germline ends. Here the CDR3 reads CASSLGPIYGYTF. CDR3 nucleotide sequence: TGTGCCAGCAGCCTCGGACCGATTTATGGCTACACCTTC.

Here the CDR3 DNA reads TGTGCCAGTAAGGAGGGAGGGCCGGCCGTTGAGCAGTTCTTC. Translating it yields CASKEGGPAVEQFF. V is TRBV19 and J is TRBJ2-1, with 7 bases matching TRBD2. This CDR3 is built from 14 residues. Unmatched junction bases numbered 12, after V lost 7 bases and J lost 9 bases. The germline gives CDR1 LNHDA, CDR2 SQIVND (reference sequence).

The CDR3 bases are TGTGCCAGCAGTTACTTAGCGGGGCTGAGGAATGAGCAGTTCTTC. This encodes CASSYLAGLRNEQFF. The chain links TRBV6-2 or TRBV6-3 to TRBJ2-1; TRBD2 aligns across 8 bases. The CDR3 extends over 15 amino acids. V trimming: 1 base; J trimming: 7 bases; junction bases outside the gene matches: 6. Germline CDR1 is MNHEY and CDR2 is SVGEGT.

This clonotype appeared a few times. The chain is built from TRBV11-2 and TRBJ2-7; D is unclear. Germline CDR1 SGHAT, CDR2 FQNNGV. The CDR3 length is 12 residues. V lost 2 bases and J lost 7, with 9 bases in between. The CDR3: CASSLRYEEQYF. CDR3 DNA: TGTGCCAGCAGCTTACGATACGAAGAGCAGTACTTC.

The chain has TRBV10-1 and TRBJ2-3; D remains unclear. V lost 6 bases and J 6 bases, leaving 13 bases between the germline ends. Germline V gives CDR1 WNHNN, CDR2 SYGVQD (reference sequence). The CDR3 contains 13 residues. CDR3 in amino acids: CASRDYDSDTQYF. For the CDR3, the DNA is TGCGCCAGCAGGGATTATGACTCTGATACGCAGTATTTT.

This clonotype came up a few times. V is TRBV30 and J is TRBJ2-1, with D tentatively TRBD1 (6 bases). V was clipped by 0 bases and J by 0 bases, with 9 bases between them. The CDR3 runs to 15 residues. Germline V gene lookup returns CDR1 GTSNPN and CDR2 SVGIG (reference sequence). The chain's CDR3 is CAWSVGAHSYNEQFF. In DNA, the CDR3 is TGTGCCTGGAGTGTGGGGGCCCACTCCTACAATGAGCAGTTCTTC.

This clonotype was counted at least ten times. This chain links TRBV5-1 with TRBJ2-1; D is ambiguous. From germline, CDR1 is SGHRS and CDR2 YFSETQ. With 3 bases removed from V and 3 bases from J, the gap between germline ends came to 10 bases. The CDR3 is made up of 14 amino acids. CDR3 bases: TGCGCCAGCAGCTATCCGACTTTCTACAATGAGCAGTTCTTC. Translation gives CASSYPTFYNEQFF.

The chain links TRBV20-1 to TRBJ2-3, with D perhaps TRBD2 (5 bases). The CDR3 extends over 14 amino acids. The V and J ends lost 1 base and 3 bases respectively, with 11 bases between them. CDR1 DFQATT and CDR2 SNEGSKA come from the germline V gene (reference sequence). The CDR3 coding sequence is TGCAGTGCTAGAGCCGGGGTCGGGACAGATACGCAGTATTTT. This translates into CSARAGVGTDTQYF.

The CDR3 region is CASRPGIGVDEQFF. The CDR3 bases are TGCGCCAGCAGACCGGGAATCGGTGTCGATGAGCAGTTCTTC. This chain joins TRBV4-1 and TRBJ2-1; weak D call: TRBD2 (5 bases). The length of the CDR3 is 14 residues. V was trimmed by 6 bases and J by 8 bases, leaving 17 bases between them. CDR1 MGHRA and CDR2 YSYEKL come from the germline V gene.

This clonotype was observed at least ten times. The junction departs from germline at one end; a sequencing error may be responsible. The chain uses TRBV7-7 and TRBJ2-2, with 9 positions matching TRBD1. The CDR3 totals 15 residues. Germline CDR1 reads SSHAT; CDR2 reads FNYEAQ (reference sequence). This CDR3 is CASSLEGTGSGELFF. Here the CDR3 DNA reads TGTGCTAGCAGCTTGGAGGGGACAGGGTCCGGGGAGCTGTTTTTT. The full variable domain, completed using reference TRBV7-7 and TRBJ2-2, is GAGVSQSPRYKVTKRGQDVTLRCDPISSHATLYWYQQALGQGPEFLTYFNYEAQPDKSGLPSDRFSAERPEGSISTLTIQRTEQRDSAMYRCASSLEGTGSGELFFGEGSRLTVL.

This clonotype appeared many times. The genes are TRBV18 and TRBJ2-2, with TRBD2 matching over 7 bases. The CDR3 length is 19 residues. V lost 1 base, J lost 0 bases, and 11 bases stayed unmatched. CDR1 and CDR2 (germline): KGHSH, LQKENI. In nucleotides, the CDR3 is TGTGCCAGCTCACCACGCGGGTCCAGCGGGGTCGCGAACACCGGGGAGCTGTTTTTT. Encoded protein: CASSPRGSSGVANTGELFF.

This clonotype was detected a few times. This sequence joins TRBV7-2 and TRBJ1-2, with 8 bases matching TRBD1. Germline trimming cut 5 bases from V and 8 bases from J; bases unmatched to any gene: 10. Germline CDR1 is SGHTA and CDR2 is FQGNSA. The CDR3 totals 14 residues. The CDR3 DNA follows: TGTGCCAGCAGCACCCGACAGGGGTTAGGCGGCTACACCTTC. As protein: CASSTRQGLGGYTF.

There are many counts of this clonotype. The gene calls are TRBV6-2 or TRBV6-3 and TRBJ1-5, with D tentatively TRBD1 (6 bases). Germline V lookup: CDR1 MNHEY, CDR2 SVGEGT. The CDR3 has 15 amino acids. Trimming removed 2 bases at V and 2 bases at J, with 10 bases between. The CDR3 here is CASSYIPGGNQPQHF. CDR3 DNA: TGTGCCAGCAGTTACATCCCAGGGGGCAATCAGCCCCAGCATTTT.